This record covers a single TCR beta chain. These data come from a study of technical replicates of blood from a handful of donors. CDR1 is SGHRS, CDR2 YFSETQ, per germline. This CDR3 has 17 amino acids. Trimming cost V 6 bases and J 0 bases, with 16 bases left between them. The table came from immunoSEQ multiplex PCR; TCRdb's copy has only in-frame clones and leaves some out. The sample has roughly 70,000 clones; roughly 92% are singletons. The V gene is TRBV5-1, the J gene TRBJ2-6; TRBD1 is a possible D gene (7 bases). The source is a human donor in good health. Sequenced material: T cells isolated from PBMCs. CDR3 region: CASMRGDSASGANVLTF. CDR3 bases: TGCGCCAGCATGAGGGGGGACAGCGCCTCTGGGGCCAACGTCCTGACTTTC.